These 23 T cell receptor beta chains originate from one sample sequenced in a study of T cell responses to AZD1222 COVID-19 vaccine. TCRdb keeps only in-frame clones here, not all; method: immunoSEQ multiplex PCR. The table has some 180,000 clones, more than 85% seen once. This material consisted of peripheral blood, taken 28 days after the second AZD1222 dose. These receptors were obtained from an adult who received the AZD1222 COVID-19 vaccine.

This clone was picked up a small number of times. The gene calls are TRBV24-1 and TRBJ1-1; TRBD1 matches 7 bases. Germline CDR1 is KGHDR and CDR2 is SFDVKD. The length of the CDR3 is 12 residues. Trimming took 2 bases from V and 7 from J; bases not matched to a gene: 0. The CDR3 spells CATSDWTGEAFF. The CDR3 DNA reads TGTGCCACCAGTGATTGGACAGGTGAAGCTTTCTTT.

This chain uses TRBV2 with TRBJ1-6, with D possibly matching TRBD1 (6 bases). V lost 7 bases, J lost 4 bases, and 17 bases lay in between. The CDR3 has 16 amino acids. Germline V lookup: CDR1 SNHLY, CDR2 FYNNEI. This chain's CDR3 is CASTIQGGSYNSPLHF. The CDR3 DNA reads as TGTGCCAGCACCATACAGGGAGGCTCTTATAATTCACCCCTCCACTTT.

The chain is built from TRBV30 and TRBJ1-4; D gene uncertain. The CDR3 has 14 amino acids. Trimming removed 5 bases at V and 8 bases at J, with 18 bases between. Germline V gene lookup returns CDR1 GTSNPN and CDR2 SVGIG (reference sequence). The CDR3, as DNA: TGTGCCTGGGCGAATAGGACGCCGCGAGAAAAACTGTTTTTT. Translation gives CAWANRTPREKLFF. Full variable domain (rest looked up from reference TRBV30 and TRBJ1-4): SQTIHQWPATLVQPVGSPLSLECTVEGTSNPNLYWYRQAAGRGLQLLFYSVGIGQISSEVPQNLSASRPQDRQFILSSKKLLLSDSGFYLCAWANRTPREKLFFGSGTQLSVL.

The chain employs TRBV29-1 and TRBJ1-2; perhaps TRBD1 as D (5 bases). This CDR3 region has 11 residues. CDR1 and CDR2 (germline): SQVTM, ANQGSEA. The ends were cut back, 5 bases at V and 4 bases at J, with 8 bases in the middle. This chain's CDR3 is CSVTDSYGYTF. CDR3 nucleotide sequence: TGCAGCGTTACTGACAGCTATGGCTACACCTTC.

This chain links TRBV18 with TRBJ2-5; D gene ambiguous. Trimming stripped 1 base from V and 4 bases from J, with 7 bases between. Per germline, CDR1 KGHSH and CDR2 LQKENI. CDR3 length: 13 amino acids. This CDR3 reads CASSPRALETQYF. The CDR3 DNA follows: TGTGCCAGCTCACCACGGGCACTAGAGACCCAGTACTTC.

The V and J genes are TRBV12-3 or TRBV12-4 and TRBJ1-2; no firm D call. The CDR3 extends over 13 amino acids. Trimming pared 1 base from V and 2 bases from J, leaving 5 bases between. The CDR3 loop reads CASSLGPNYGYTF. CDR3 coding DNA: TGTGCCAGCAGTTTAGGTCCCAACTATGGCTACACCTTC.

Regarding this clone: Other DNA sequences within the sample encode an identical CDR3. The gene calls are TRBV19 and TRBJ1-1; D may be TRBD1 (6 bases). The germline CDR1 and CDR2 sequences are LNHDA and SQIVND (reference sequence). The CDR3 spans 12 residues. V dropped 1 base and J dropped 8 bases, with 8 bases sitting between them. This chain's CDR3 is CASSIGGPEAFF. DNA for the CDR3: TGTGCCAGTAGTATAGGGGGGCCAGAAGCTTTCTTT. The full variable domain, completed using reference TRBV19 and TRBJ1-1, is DGGITQSPKYLFRKEGQNVTLSCEQNLNHDAMYWYRQDPGQGLRLIYYSQIVNDFQKGDIAEGYSVSREKKESFPLTVTSAQKNPTAFYLCASSIGGPEAFFGQGTRLTVV.

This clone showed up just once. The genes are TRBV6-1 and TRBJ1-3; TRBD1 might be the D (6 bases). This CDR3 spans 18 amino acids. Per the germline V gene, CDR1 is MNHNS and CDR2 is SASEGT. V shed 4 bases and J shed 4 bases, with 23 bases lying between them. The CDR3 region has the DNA TGTGCCAGCAGTGGAGGGCGGACGGGGGGCGCATGGGGAAACACCATATATTTT. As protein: CASSGGRTGGAWGNTIYF.

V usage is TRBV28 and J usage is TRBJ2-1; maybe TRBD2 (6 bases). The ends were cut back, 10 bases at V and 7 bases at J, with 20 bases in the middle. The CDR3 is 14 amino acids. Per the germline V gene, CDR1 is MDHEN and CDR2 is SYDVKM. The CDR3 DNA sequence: TGTGCCATCGAAGGATCTTCGGGAGCTAATGAGCAGTTCTTC. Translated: CAIEGSSGANEQFF.

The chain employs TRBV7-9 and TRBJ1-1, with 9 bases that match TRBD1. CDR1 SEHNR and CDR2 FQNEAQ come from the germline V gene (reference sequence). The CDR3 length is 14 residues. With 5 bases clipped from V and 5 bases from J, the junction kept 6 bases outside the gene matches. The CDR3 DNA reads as TGTGCCAGCAGCAGAACAGGGGGCCCAACTGAAGCTTTCTTT. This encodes CASSRTGGPTEAFF. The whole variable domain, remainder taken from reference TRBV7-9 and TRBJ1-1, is DTGVSQNPRHKITKRGQNVTFRCDPISEHNRLYWYRQTLGQGPEFLTYFQNEAQLEKSRLLSDRFSAERPKGSFSTLEIQRTEQGDSAMYLCASSRTGGPTEAFFGQGTRLTVV.

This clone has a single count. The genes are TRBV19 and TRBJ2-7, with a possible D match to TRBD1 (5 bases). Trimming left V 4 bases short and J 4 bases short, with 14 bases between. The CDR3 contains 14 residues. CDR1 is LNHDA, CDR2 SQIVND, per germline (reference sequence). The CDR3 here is CASSTLDRQYEQYF. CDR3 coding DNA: TGTGCCAGTAGTACCCTAGACAGACAGTACGAGCAGTACTTC.

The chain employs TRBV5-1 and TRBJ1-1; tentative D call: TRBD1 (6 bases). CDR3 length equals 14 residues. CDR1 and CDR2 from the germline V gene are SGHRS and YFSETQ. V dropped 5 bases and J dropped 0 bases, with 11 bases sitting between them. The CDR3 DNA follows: TGCGCCAGCAGGACGGGGGGCATGAACACTGAAGCTTTCTTT. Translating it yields CASRTGGMNTEAFF. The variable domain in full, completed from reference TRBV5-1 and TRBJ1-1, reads KAGVTQTPRYLIKTRGQQVTLSCSPISGHRSVSWYQQTPGQGLQFLFEYFSETQRNKGNFPGRFSGRQFSNSRSEMNVSTLELGDSALYLCASRTGGMNTEAFFGQGTRLTVV.

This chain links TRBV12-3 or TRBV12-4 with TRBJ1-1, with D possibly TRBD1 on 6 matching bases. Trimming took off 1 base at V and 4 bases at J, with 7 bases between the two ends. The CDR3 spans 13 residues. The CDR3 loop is CASSLGRGTEAFF. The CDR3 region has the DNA TGTGCCAGCAGTTTAGGCAGGGGCACTGAAGCTTTCTTT.

This chain's CDR3 is CASSQGFISNQPQHF. The DNA of the CDR3 is TGTGCCAGCAGTCAGGGGTTTATCAGCAATCAGCCCCAGCATTTT. This chain uses TRBV2 with TRBJ1-5; possibly TRBD1 for D (6 bases). Deletions cut 5 bases from V and 1 base from J, with 12 bases between. Germline V gene sequence: CDR1 SNHLY, CDR2 FYNNEI. CDR3 length: 15 amino acids.

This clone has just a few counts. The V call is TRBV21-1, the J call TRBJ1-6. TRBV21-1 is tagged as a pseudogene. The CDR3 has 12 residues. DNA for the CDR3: TGTGCCAGCAGCAGGGCCGGGCGGGCCCTCCACTTT. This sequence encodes CASSRAGRALHF.

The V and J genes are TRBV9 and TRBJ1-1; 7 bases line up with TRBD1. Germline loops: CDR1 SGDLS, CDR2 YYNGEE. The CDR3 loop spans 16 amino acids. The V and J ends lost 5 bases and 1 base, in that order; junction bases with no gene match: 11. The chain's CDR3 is CASRARDRSTNTEAFF. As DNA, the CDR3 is TGTGCCAGCAGGGCCAGGGACAGATCGACGAACACTGAAGCTTTCTTT.

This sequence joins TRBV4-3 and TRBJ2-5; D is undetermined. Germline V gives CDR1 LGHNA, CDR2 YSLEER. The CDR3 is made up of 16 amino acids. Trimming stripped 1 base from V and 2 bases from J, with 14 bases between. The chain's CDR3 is CASSQGAVDGQETQYF. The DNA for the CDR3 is TGCGCCAGCAGCCAAGGGGCCGTGGACGGACAAGAGACCCAGTACTTC.

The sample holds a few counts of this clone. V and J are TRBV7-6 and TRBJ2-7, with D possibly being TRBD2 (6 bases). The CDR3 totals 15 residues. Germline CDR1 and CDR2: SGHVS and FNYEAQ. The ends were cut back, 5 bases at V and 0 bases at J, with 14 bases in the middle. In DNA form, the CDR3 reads TGTGCCAGCAGCGAATCCTACGGGAGCTCCTACGAGCAGTACTTC. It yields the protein CASSESYGSSYEQYF.

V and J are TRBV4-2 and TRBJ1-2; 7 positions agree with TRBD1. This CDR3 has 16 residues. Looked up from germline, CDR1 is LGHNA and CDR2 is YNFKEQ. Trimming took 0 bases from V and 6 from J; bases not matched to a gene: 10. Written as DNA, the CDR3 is TGTGCCAGCAGCCAAGAGTACGGCAGGGGGGGAGATGGCTACACCTTC. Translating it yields CASSQEYGRGGDGYTF.

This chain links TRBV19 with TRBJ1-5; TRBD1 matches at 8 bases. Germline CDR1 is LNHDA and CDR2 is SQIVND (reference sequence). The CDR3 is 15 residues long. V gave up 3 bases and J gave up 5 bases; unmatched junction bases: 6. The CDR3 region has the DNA TGTGCCAGTAGTATCGGACAGGGAGGTTATCAGCCCCAGCATTTT. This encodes CASSIGQGGYQPQHF.

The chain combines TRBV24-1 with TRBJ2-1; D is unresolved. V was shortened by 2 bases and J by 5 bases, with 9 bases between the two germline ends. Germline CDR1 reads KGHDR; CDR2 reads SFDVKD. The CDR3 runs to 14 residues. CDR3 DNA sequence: TGTGCCACCAGTGATTATGGACGTAACAATGAGCAGTTCTTC. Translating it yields CATSDYGRNNEQFF.

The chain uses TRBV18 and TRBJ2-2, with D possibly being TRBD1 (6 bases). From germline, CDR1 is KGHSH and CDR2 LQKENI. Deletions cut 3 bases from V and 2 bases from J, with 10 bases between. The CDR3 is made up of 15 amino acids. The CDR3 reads CASSPRDTNTGELFF. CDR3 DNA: TGTGCCAGCTCACCCAGGGACACCAACACCGGGGAGCTGTTTTTT.

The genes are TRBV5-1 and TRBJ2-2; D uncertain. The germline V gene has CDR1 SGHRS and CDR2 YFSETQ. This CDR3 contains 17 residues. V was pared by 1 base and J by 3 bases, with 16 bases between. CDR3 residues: CASSLSTLGPDTGELFF. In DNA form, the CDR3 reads TGCGCCAGCAGCTTGTCGACCCTCGGCCCGGACACCGGGGAGCTGTTTTTT.